Below, 10 T cell receptor beta chains from the same sample are listed, as sequenced in a study of cytomegalovirus exposure and HLA in healthy donors. Primers included in the PCR were 60 Vbeta and 13 Jbeta primers. Clones were sequenced by immunoSEQ multiplex PCR, and TCRdb holds only the in-frame ones, with some missing. The sample has about 200,000 clones, roughly 77% seen once; the top ten hold 0.35% to 0.5%. Input material: PBMCs. The receptor set was obtained from a male donor in good health and CMV-seropositive.

This chain connects TRBV4-3 to TRBJ2-7; D perhaps matches TRBD1 (6 bases). The CDR3 sequence is 15 residues long. The germline CDR1 and CDR2 sequences are LGHNA and YSLEER. V lost 0 bases, J lost 1 base, and 10 bases lay in between. The CDR3 here is CASSQDRGSSYEQYF. The CDR3 DNA reads as TGCGCCAGCAGCCAAGACAGGGGATCGTCCTACGAGCAGTACTTC.

This clone was observed once. The CDR3 bases are TGTGCCAGCAGTTGGGGACAGGGATCGGTGAACACTGAAGCTTTCTTT. It codes for CASSWGQGSVNTEAFF. The chain combines TRBV6-5 with TRBJ1-1; 9 nucleotides align to TRBD1. The CDR3 contains 16 residues. Trimming cost V 4 bases and J 0 bases; bases outside gene matches: 6. Per the germline V gene, CDR1 is MNHEY and CDR2 is SVGAGI.

The rearrangement links TRBV27 to TRBJ2-7, with TRBD1 matching 7 bases. The CDR3 sequence is 13 residues long. Germline assignment: CDR1 MNHEY and CDR2 SMNVEV (reference sequence). Germline trimming cut 7 bases from V and 2 bases from J; bases unmatched to any gene: 5. CDR3 coding DNA: TGTGCCAGCAAATTCGGACAGGCCTACGAGCAGTACTTC. The encoded protein is CASKFGQAYEQYF.

The chain recombines TRBV7-8 with TRBJ2-7, with D possibly being TRBD1 (6 bases). Trimming cost V 4 bases and J 2 bases, with 15 bases left between them. CDR3 length: 15 amino acids. Germline V gene data show CDR1 as SGHVS and CDR2 as FQNEAQ. CDR3 nucleotide sequence: TGTGCCAGCAGCTCCGCCCAGACAGGACCCTACGAGCAGTACTTC. Protein product: CASSSAQTGPYEQYF.

The V call is TRBV7-3, the J call TRBJ1-1; D perhaps matches TRBD1 (5 bases). V lost 3 bases and J 1 base, leaving 9 bases between the germline ends. Germline V gene lookup returns CDR1 SGHTA and CDR2 FQGTGA. The CDR3 totals 14 residues. DNA for the CDR3: TGTGCCAGCAGCTTGGGGCAGGCGAACACTGAAGCTTTCTTT. Its protein is CASSLGQANTEAFF.

The rearrangement uses TRBV19 and TRBJ2-1, with 8 bases lining up with TRBD2. CDR1 LNHDA and CDR2 SQIVND come from the germline V gene (reference sequence). The CDR3 is made up of 14 amino acids. After removal of 6 bases from V and 5 bases from J, the junction contained 6 bases not matched to a gene. CDR3 DNA sequence: TGTGCCAGTAGGGGGCGGGGGGATAACAATGAGCAGTTCTTC. Its translation is CASRGRGDNNEQFF.

The gene calls are TRBV2 and TRBJ2-3; D gene unclear. The CDR3 runs to 12 residues. From germline, CDR1 is SNHLY and CDR2 FYNNEI. Trimming stripped 6 bases from V and 0 bases from J, with 4 bases between. DNA for the CDR3: TGTGCCAGCAGCCGGAGCACAGATACGCAGTATTTT. Its protein is CASSRSTDTQYF.

The V and J genes are TRBV28 and TRBJ1-4; TRBD1 aligns across 7 bases. The V gene's germline CDR1 is MDHEN and CDR2 SYDVKM. V was clipped by 6 bases and J by 8 bases; unmatched bases: 9. The CDR3 loop spans 14 amino acids. CDR3 in DNA: TGTGCCAGCAGACTCACAGGGGTAGGCGAAAAACTGTTTTTT. Its protein product is CASRLTGVGEKLFF.

The J gene is TRBJ1-1, the V gene TRBV5-6; D remains unclear. CDR1 SGHDT and CDR2 YYEEEE come from the germline V gene. This CDR3 comprises 15 residues. Trimming left V 3 bases short and J 3 bases short, with 15 bases between. CDR3 bases: TGTGCCAGCAGCTCCGGAGGTCGGGGAGACACTGAAGCTTTCTTT. Protein product: CASSSGGRGDTEAFF.

The chain combines TRBV4-2 with TRBJ1-5; a weak D match, TRBD1 (6 bases). Looked up from germline, CDR1 is LGHNA and CDR2 is YNFKEQ. The CDR3 extends over 15 amino acids. Deletions cut 0 bases from V and 7 bases from J, with 13 bases between. CDR3 in DNA: TGTGCCAGCAGCCAAGATGGGGGGGGCCTCCAGCCCCAGCATTTT. Amino acids: CASSQDGGGLQPQHF.